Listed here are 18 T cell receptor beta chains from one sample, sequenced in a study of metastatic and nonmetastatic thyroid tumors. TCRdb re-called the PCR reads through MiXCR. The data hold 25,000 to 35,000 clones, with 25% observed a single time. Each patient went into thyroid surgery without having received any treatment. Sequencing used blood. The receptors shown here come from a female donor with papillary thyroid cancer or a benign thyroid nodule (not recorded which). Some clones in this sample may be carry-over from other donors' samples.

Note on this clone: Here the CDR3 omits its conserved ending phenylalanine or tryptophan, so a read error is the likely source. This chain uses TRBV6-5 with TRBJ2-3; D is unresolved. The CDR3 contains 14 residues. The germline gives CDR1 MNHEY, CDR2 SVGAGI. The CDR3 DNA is TGTGCAAGCAGTTACGGGCGGAACTCAGATACGCAGTATTGT. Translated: CASSYGRNSDTQYC.

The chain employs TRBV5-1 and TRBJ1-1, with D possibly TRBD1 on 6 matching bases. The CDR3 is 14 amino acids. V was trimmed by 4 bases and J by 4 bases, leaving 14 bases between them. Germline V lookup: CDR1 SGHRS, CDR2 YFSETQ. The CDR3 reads CASSPQGVSTEAFF. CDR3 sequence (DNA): TGCGCCAGCAGCCCACAGGGAGTTTCCACTGAAGCTTTCTTT.

The CDR3 here is CASSWTSGRGELFF. In nucleotides, the CDR3 is TGCGCCAGCAGCTGGACTAGCGGGAGGGGGGAGCTGTTTTTT. This chain joins TRBV5-1 and TRBJ2-2; 14 bases are shared with TRBD2. Germline assignment: CDR1 SGHRS and CDR2 YFSETQ. This CDR3 is 14 amino acids long. With 3 bases clipped from V and 8 bases from J, the junction kept 0 bases outside the gene matches.

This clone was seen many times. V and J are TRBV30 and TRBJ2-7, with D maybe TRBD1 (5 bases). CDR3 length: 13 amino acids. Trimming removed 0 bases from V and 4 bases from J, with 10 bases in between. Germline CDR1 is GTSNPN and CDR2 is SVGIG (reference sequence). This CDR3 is CAWSVGASYEQYF. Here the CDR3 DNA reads TGTGCCTGGAGTGTTGGGGCATCTTACGAGCAGTACTTC.

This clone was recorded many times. CDR3: CATGDVVETQYF. The CDR3, as DNA: TGTGCCACGGGGGACGTTGTAGAGACCCAGTACTTC. The chain recombines TRBV24-1 with TRBJ2-5; TRBD1 or TRBD2 may be the D gene (5 bases each). Looked up from germline, CDR1 is KGHDR and CDR2 is SFDVKD. The CDR3 runs to 12 residues. V gave up 10 bases and J gave up 4 bases, with 12 bases separating them.

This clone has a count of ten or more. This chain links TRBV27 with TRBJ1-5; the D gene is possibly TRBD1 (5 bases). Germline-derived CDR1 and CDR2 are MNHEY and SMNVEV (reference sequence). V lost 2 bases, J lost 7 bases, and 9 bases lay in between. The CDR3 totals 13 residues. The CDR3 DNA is TGTGCCAGCAGTTTACAAGAGGGGCAGCCCCAGCATTTT. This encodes CASSLQEGQPQHF.

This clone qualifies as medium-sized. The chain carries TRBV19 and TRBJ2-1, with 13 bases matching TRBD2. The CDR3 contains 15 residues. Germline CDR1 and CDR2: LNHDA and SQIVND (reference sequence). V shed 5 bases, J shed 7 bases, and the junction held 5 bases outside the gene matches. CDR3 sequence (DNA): TGTGCCAGTAGTGGGACTAGCGGGGAATCAAATGAGCAGTTCTTC. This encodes CASSGTSGESNEQFF.

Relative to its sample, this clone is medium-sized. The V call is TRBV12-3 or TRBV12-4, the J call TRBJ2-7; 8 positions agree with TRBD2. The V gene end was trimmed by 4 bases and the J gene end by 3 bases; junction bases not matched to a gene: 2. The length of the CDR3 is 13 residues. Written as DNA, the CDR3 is TGTGCCAGCAGTTCGGGGGGGCTCTACGAGCAGTACTTC. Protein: CASSSGGLYEQYF.

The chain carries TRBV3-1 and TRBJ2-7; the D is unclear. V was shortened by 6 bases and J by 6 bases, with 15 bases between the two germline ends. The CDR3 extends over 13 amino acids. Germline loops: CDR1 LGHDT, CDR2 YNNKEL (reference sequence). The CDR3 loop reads CASSPSITSEQYF. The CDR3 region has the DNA TGTGCCAGCAGTCCTTCCATCACCTCCGAGCAGTACTTC.

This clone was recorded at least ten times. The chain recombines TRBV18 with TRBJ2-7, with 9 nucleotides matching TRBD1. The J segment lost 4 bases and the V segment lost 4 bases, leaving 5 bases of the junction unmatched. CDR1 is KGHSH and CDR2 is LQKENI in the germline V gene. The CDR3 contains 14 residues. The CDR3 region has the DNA TGTGCCAGCTCACAACCGGGACAGGGTTACGAGCAGTACTTC. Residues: CASSQPGQGYEQYF.

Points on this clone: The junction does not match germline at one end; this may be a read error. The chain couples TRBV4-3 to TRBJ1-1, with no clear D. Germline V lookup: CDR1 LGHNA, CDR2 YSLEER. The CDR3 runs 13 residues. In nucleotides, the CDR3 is TGCGCCAGCAGCCAAGTACGTGGATCTGACGCTTTCTTT. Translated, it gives CASSQVRGSDAFF.

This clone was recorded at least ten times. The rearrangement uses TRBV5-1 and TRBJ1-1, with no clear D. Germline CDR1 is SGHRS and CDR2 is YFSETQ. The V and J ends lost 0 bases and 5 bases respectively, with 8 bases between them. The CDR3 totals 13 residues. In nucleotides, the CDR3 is TGCGCCAGCAGCTTGGCCATAGGGACTGAAGCTTTCTTT. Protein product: CASSLAIGTEAFF.

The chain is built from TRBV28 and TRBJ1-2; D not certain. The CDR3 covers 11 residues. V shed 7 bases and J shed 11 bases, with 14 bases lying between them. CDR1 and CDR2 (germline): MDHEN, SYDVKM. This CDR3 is CASIGDRDYTF. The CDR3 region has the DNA TGTGCCAGCATCGGCGACCGAGATTACACCTTC.

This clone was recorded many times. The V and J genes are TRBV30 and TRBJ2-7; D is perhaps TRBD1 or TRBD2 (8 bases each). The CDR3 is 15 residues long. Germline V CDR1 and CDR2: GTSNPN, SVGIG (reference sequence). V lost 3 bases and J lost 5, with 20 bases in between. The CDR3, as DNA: TGTGCCTGGAGCGGACAGGGAGCGGGAGAGGACGAGCAGTACTTC. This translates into CAWSGQGAGEDEQYF.

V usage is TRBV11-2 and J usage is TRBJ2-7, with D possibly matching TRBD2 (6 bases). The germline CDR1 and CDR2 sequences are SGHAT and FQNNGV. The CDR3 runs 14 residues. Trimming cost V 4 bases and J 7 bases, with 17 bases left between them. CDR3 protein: CASSSSSSGLEQYF. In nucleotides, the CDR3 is TGTGCCAGCAGCTCCTCCAGTAGCGGTCTTGAGCAGTACTTC.

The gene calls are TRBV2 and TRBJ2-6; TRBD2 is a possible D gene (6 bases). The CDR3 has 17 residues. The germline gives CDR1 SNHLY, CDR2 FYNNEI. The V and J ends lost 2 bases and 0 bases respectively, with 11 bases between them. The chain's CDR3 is CASSERDSLSGANVLTF. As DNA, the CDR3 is TGTGCCAGCAGTGAAAGGGACTCCCTCTCTGGGGCCAACGTCCTGACTTTC.

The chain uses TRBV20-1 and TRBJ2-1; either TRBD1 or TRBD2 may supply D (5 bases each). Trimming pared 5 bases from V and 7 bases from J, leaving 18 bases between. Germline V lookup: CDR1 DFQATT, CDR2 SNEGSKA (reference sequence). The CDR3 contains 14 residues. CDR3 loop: CSALLGAARNEQFF. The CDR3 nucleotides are TGCAGTGCTCTACTAGGGGCAGCACGAAATGAGCAGTTCTTC.

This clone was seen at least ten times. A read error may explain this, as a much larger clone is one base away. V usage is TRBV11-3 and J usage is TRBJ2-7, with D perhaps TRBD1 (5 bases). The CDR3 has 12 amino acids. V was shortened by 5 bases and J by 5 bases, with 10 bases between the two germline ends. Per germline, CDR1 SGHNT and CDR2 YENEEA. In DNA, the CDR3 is TGTGCCAGCAGCAGGGGTCCCAACGAGCAGTACTTC. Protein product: CASSRGPNEQYF. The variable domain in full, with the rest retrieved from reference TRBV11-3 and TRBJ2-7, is EAGVVQSPRYKIIEKKQPVAFWCNPISGHNTLYWYLQNLGQGPELLIRYENEEAVDDSQLPKDRFSAERLKGVDSTLKIQPAELGDSAVYLCASSRGPNEQYFGPGTRLTVT.